This entry lists 26 T cell receptor beta chains sequenced from one sample in a study of identifying expanded T cells in peripheral blood. Assay: immunoSEQ multiplex PCR; the TCRdb copy retains only in-frame clones and omits some. The profile shows 120,000 or so clones, roughly 82% of them singletons. Sequenced sample: blood. These receptors were taken from a person between 18 and 69 years old in good health.

This clone was detected only once. The chain employs TRBV7-9 and TRBJ1-5; the D gene is possibly TRBD1 (6 bases). V lost 5 bases and J lost 4, with 15 bases in between. The CDR3 length is 15 residues. Germline V CDR1 and CDR2: SEHNR, FQNEAQ (reference sequence). In DNA, the CDR3 is TGTGCCAGCAGCCCTGCAGGAGGGGGGAATCAGCCCCAGCATTTT. It yields the protein CASSPAGGGNQPQHF.

The chain is built from TRBV7-2 and TRBJ1-6; no reliable D call. From germline, CDR1 is SGHTA and CDR2 FQGNSA. Between the trimmed V and J ends, which lost 5 bases and 10 bases, there was a span of 9 bases. The CDR3 length is 12 residues. Here the CDR3 reads CASSPYGSPLHF. As DNA, the CDR3 is TGTGCCAGCAGCCCCTATGGATCACCCCTCCACTTT. Full variable domain (rest looked up from reference TRBV7-2 and TRBJ1-6): GAGVSQSPSNKVTEKGKDVELRCDPISGHTALYWYRQSLGQGLEFLIYFQGNSAPDKSGLPSDRFSAERTGGSVSTLTIQRTQQEDSAVYLCASSPYGSPLHFGNGTRLTVT.

The rearrangement joins TRBV19 to TRBJ1-1; 12 bases map to TRBD1. Unmatched junction bases numbered 9, after V lost 7 bases and J lost 6 bases. Germline V CDR1 and CDR2: LNHDA, SQIVND (reference sequence). The CDR3 is 15 residues long. CDR3 sequence: CASKNYGTGGSEAFF. CDR3 coding DNA: TGTGCCAGTAAGAATTACGGGACAGGGGGCTCTGAAGCTTTCTTT.

This chain links TRBV7-9 with TRBJ2-2; 8 bases are a match to TRBD1. Trimming removed 5 bases from V and 4 bases from J; junction bases left unmatched: 9. Germline lookup yields CDR1 SEHNR and CDR2 FQNEAQ (reference sequence). This CDR3 has 16 amino acids. The CDR3 DNA is TGTGCCAGCAGCCGACAGGGGCGGGACGTCACCGGGGAGCTGTTTTTT. Translating it yields CASSRQGRDVTGELFF.

The chain combines TRBV11-3 with TRBJ2-1; tentative D call: TRBD2 (7 bases). V dropped 9 bases and J dropped 0 bases, with 15 bases sitting between them. This CDR3 has 15 amino acids. CDR1 and CDR2 from the germline V gene are SGHNT and YENEEA. CDR3 bases: TGTGCCAGTTCCGGGGGGCTTTCCTCCTACAATGAGCAGTTCTTC. Protein product: CASSGGLSSYNEQFF.

This chain uses TRBV27 with TRBJ2-7; TRBD1 matches at 7 bases. The J segment lost 2 bases and the V segment lost 7 bases, leaving 8 bases of the junction unmatched. Germline values: CDR1 MNHEY, CDR2 SMNVEV (reference sequence). The CDR3 is 14 amino acids. The CDR3 region has the DNA TGTGCCAGCACTCAGCGGACAGGAGCCTACGAGCAGTACTTC. Its protein product is CASTQRTGAYEQYF.

The chain recombines TRBV18 with TRBJ1-1; D unresolved. The V gene's germline CDR1 is KGHSH and CDR2 LQKENI. CDR3 size: 12 residues. Between the trimmed V and J ends, which lost 2 bases and 1 base, there was a span of 2 bases. The CDR3 DNA sequence: TGTGCCAGCTCACCAGGGAACACTGAAGCTTTCTTT. Translation gives CASSPGNTEAFF.

The V gene is TRBV18, the J gene TRBJ2-1; D is uncertain. Germline V CDR1 and CDR2: KGHSH, LQKENI. The length of the CDR3 is 15 residues. V was cut by 6 bases and J by 0 bases, with 12 bases left in between. As DNA, the CDR3 is TGTGCCAGCTCCGAGGACCCATTCTCCTACAATGAGCAGTTCTTC. Its translation: CASSEDPFSYNEQFF.

V is TRBV2 and J is TRBJ1-4; 7 nucleotides agree with TRBD1. Germline V gene data show CDR1 as SNHLY and CDR2 as FYNNEI. This CDR3 has 16 residues. V lost 7 bases to trimming and J lost 5 bases; unmatched junction nucleotides: 13. CDR3 DNA sequence: TGTGCCAGCAATATTGACAGGGCCTCATTAAATGAAAAACTGTTTTTT. Encoded protein: CASNIDRASLNEKLFF. The full variable domain, with the rest looked up from reference TRBV2 and TRBJ1-4, is EPEVTQTPSHQVTQMGQEVILRCVPISNHLYFYWYRQILGQKVEFLVSFYNNEISEKSEIFDDQFSVERPDGSNFTLKIRSTKLEDSAMYFCASNIDRASLNEKLFFGSGTQLSVL.

This clone has only a few counts. The chain links TRBV28 to TRBJ1-5, with D possibly being TRBD1 (6 bases). CDR3 size: 13 residues. Trimming took 7 bases from V and 5 from J, leaving 12 bases between them. The germline V gene has CDR1 MDHEN and CDR2 SYDVKM. As DNA, the CDR3 is TGTGCCAGCACCGGAGGGGGATATCAGCCCCAGCATTTT. As protein: CASTGGGYQPQHF.

This chain links TRBV5-1 with TRBJ2-5, with a tentative D call TRBD2 (6 bases). CDR1 is SGHRS and CDR2 is YFSETQ in the germline V gene. The CDR3 contains 15 residues. Trimming stripped 6 bases from V and 1 base from J, with 16 bases between. Here the CDR3 reads CASIQGGAGQETQYF. In DNA, the CDR3 is TGCGCCAGCATCCAAGGAGGGGCGGGCCAAGAGACCCAGTACTTC.

This rearrangement joins TRBV7-2 to TRBJ1-1; tentative D call: TRBD1 (5 bases). The germline V gene encodes CDR1 SGHTA and CDR2 FQGNSA. Trimming took off 6 bases at V and 5 bases at J, with 16 bases between the two ends. The CDR3 spans 14 residues. CDR3 loop: CASSSRGGGTEAFF. The CDR3 nucleotides are TGTGCCAGCAGTTCCCGGGGGGGAGGAACTGAAGCTTTCTTT.

This clone has more than one count but fewer than ten. The chain joins TRBV30 to TRBJ1-5, with a tentative D call TRBD1 (5 bases). The CDR3 covers 15 residues. The germline CDR1 and CDR2 sequences are GTSNPN and SVGIG (reference sequence). V dropped 3 bases and J dropped 2 bases, with 14 bases sitting between them. In DNA form, the CDR3 reads TGTGCCTGGAGCCCGCTCGGGGGTGGCAATCAGCCCCAGCATTTT. Amino acids: CAWSPLGGGNQPQHF.

The chain carries TRBV2 and TRBJ1-4, with unresolved D. V was shortened by 3 bases and J by 13 bases, with 9 bases between the two germline ends. CDR1 is SNHLY and CDR2 is FYNNEI in the germline V gene. This CDR3 contains 11 residues. CDR3 region: CASSEYGPLFF. CDR3 coding DNA: TGTGCCAGCAGTGAGTATGGGCCACTGTTTTTT.

The rearrangement joins TRBV6-6 to TRBJ2-1; D not certain. The CDR3 covers 13 residues. Germline V CDR1 and CDR2: MNHNY, SVGAGI (reference sequence). Trimming took 9 bases from V and 1 from J, leaving 10 bases between them. The CDR3 sequence is CARNPGSYNEQFF. In DNA form, the CDR3 reads TGTGCCAGAAATCCCGGTTCCTACAATGAGCAGTTCTTC.

This chain uses TRBV5-4 with TRBJ1-1; D gene unclear. There are 13 residues in the CDR3. Per the germline V gene, CDR1 is SGHNT and CDR2 is YYREEE (reference sequence). V lost 3 bases to trimming and J lost 0 bases, with 6 bases between them. The DNA for the CDR3 is TGTGCCAGCAGCTCGGGCCTGAACACTGAAGCTTTCTTT. Its protein product is CASSSGLNTEAFF.

The chain is built from TRBV7-2 and TRBJ1-3; TRBD1 matches at 7 bases. There are 18 residues in the CDR3. The germline V gene encodes CDR1 SGHTA and CDR2 FQGNSA. V was pared by 5 bases and J by 4 bases, with 17 bases of the junction left unmatched. The DNA for the CDR3 is TGTGCCAGCAGCCTTGGACCGCCGACAGGGAATAAAGGAAACACCATATATTTT. Translated: CASSLGPPTGNKGNTIYF.

This sequence joins TRBV5-8 and TRBJ1-1; 7 nucleotides match TRBD1. In germline, CDR1 is SGHTS, CDR2 YDEGEE. CDR3 length: 17 amino acids. J gave up 3 bases and V 7 bases, and 18 bases lay outside the gene matches. The CDR3 DNA follows: TGTGCCAGCCCAGGTCCCCCCTCACAGGGGCCGTACACTGAAGCTTTCTTT. This codes for CASPGPPSQGPYTEAFF.

This chain connects TRBV9 to TRBJ2-7; no clear D gene. This CDR3 is 12 amino acids long. Germline V gene sequence: CDR1 SGDLS, CDR2 YYNGEE. Trimming took 3 bases from V and 0 from J, leaving 4 bases between them. The CDR3 region has the DNA TGTGCCAGCAGCGCCAACTCCTACGAGCAGTACTTC. Its protein product is CASSANSYEQYF.

The rearrangement joins TRBV30 to TRBJ1-5, with D possibly TRBD1 on 5 matching bases. The ends were cut back, 1 base at V and 6 bases at J, with 16 bases in the middle. The CDR3 totals 15 residues. The germline V gene has CDR1 GTSNPN and CDR2 SVGIG (reference sequence). The CDR3 region has the DNA TGTGCCTGGAGTGCCCGGTGGGAGAGGGGTCAGCCCCAGCATTTT. It yields the protein CAWSARWERGQPQHF.

The chain uses TRBV11-1 and TRBJ1-2; unclear D gene. The length of the CDR3 is 16 residues. V was shortened by 1 base and J by 0 bases, with 12 bases between the two germline ends. The V gene's germline CDR1 is SGHAT and CDR2 FQDESV (reference sequence). The CDR3 sequence is CASSLDRPGSNYGYTF. For the CDR3, the DNA is TGTGCCAGCAGCTTAGACCGCCCCGGATCTAACTATGGCTACACCTTC.

The chain has TRBV13 and TRBJ2-5; 9 positions match TRBD1. This CDR3 region has 16 residues. Germline trimming cut 4 bases from V and 1 base from J; bases unmatched to any gene: 7. The germline CDR1 and CDR2 sequences are PRHDT and FYEKMQ (reference sequence). CDR3 protein: CASSSPDRGPQETQYF. The CDR3 nucleotides are TGTGCCAGCAGCTCTCCGGACAGGGGCCCCCAAGAGACCCAGTACTTC.

This clone was seen more than once but under ten times. The rearrangement links TRBV2 to TRBJ1-5, with unresolved D. Germline V gives CDR1 SNHLY, CDR2 FYNNEI. The CDR3 spans 12 residues. The germline V and J ends were trimmed by 5 bases and 5 bases, with 7 bases remaining between them. Written as DNA, the CDR3 is TGTGCCAGCAGTTCGGATTATCAGCCCCAGCATTTT. Its translation: CASSSDYQPQHF.

The rearrangement links TRBV5-1 to TRBJ2-5; no clear D gene. This CDR3 spans 11 amino acids. The V gene's germline CDR1 is SGHRS and CDR2 YFSETQ. The V end was cut by 4 bases, the J end by 3 bases, with 4 bases between. In DNA, the CDR3 is TGCGCCAGCAGCACGGAAGAGACCCAGTACTTC. Protein sequence: CASSTEETQYF.

Comments on this clone: Compared with germline, one end of the junction differs, possibly owing to a read error. V gene TRBV4-1 combines with J gene TRBJ1-3; D is ambiguous. In germline, CDR1 is MGHRA, CDR2 YSYEKL. The CDR3 length is 13 residues. Here the CDR3 DNA reads TGCGCCAGCAGCAAGCTTTCTGGGAACACCATATATTTT. Protein product: CASSKLSGNTIYF.

V usage is TRBV6-5 and J usage is TRBJ1-4; unclear D gene. CDR3 size: 15 residues. Deletions cut 2 bases from V and 7 bases from J, with 14 bases between. Germline CDR1 reads MNHEY; CDR2 reads SVGAGI. The CDR3 loop reads CASSYTENRVEKLFF. CDR3 bases: TGTGCCAGCAGTTACACTGAAAATCGGGTTGAAAAACTGTTTTTT.